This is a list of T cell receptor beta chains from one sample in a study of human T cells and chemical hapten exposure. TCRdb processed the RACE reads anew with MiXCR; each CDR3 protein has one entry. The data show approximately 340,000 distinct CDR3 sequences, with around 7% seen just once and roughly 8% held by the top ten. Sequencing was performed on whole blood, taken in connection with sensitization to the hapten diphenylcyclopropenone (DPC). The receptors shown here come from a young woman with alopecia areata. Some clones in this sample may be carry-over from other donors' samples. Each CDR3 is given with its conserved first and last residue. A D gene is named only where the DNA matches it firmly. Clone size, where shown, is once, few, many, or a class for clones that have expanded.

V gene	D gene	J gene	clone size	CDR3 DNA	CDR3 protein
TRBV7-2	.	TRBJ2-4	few	TGTGCCAGCAGCTTAGCCCACGAGGGGAACATTCAGTACTTC	CASSLAHEGNIQYF
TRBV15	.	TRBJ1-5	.	TGTGCCACCAGCAGAGTTGAAGGGCCCCAGCATTTT	CATSRVEGPQHF
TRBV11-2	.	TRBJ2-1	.	TGTGCCAGCAGCTACCGCTCGGATGAGCAGTTCTTC	CASSYRSDEQFF
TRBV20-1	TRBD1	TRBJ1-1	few	TGCAGTGCTAGGCTAAGGGGGCGGTGGCGGGGTGAAGCTTTCTTT	CSARLRGRWRGEAFF
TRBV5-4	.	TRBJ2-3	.	TGTGCCAGCAGCCGAGGGTCCCCAAGGGCCATAGATACGCAGTATTTT	CASSRGSPRAIDTQYF
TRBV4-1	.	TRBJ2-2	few	TGCGCCAGCAGCCAAGTATCAACAGCCTCCAGCGGGGAGCTGTTTTTT	CASSQVSTASSGELFF
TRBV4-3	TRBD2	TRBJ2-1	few	TGCGCCAGCAGCCAGGGGACTAGCTACAATGAGCAGTTCTTC	CASSQGTSYNEQFF
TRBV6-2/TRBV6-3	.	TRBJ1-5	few	TGTGCCAGCAGTTACGAGGGCGGGAGCAATCAGCCCCAGCATTTT	CASSYEGGSNQPQHF
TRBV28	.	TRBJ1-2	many	TGTGCCAGCCAACCCCCCCAGGACCACTATGGCTACACCTTC	CASQPPQDHYGYTF
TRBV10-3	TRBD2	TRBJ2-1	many	TGTGCCATCAGCGCTAGCGGGGGGGCCAGTTTTACCTACAATGAGCAGTTCTTC	CAISASGGASFTYNEQFF
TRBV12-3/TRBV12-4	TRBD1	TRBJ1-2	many	TGTGCCAGCAGTTTAGGGACAGGGGTAGGCAACTATGGCTACACCTTC	CASSLGTGVGNYGYTF
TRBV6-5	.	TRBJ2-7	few	TGTGCCAGCACTGTCGGGGGAAATAACGAGCAGTACTTC	CASTVGGNNEQYF
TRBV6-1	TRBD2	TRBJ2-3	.	TGTGCCAGCACGGGGCTTAGCGGGGAGAGGCAGTATTTT	CASTGLSGERQYF
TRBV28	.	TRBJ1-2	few	TGTGCCAGCAGTGTCTCGACAGTTAACTATGGCTACACCTTC	CASSVSTVNYGYTF
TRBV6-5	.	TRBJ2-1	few	TGTGCCAGCAGGGCACCCTCCTACAATGAGCAGTTCTTC	CASRAPSYNEQFF
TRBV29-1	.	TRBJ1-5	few	TGCAGCGTTGAAGGGGGAAGTGGCAATCAGCCCCAGCATTTT	CSVEGGSGNQPQHF
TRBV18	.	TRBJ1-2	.	TGTGCCAGCTCACCTGAGTCAGGGATGGGGTATGGCTACACCTTC	CASSPESGMGYGYTF
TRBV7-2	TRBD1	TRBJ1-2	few	TGTGCCAGCAGCTTAGCCAGGGGGCTTAACTATGGCTACACCTTC	CASSLARGLNYGYTF
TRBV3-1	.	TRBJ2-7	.	TGTGCCAGCAGCCACACAGGGCCGGGGGCCTACCGGGTCTACGAGCAGTACTTC	CASSHTGPGAYRVYEQYF
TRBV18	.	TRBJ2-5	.	TGTGCCAGCTCACCCTCCGAAGTACCCCAAGAGACCCAGTACTTC	CASSPSEVPQETQYF
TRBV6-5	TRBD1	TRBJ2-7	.	TGTGCCAGCAGAATGGGGACAGGGGGCTCCTACGAGCAGTACTTC	CASRMGTGGSYEQYF
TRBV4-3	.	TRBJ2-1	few	TGCGCCAGCAGCCAAGATCAGGACTCGCCGGTACATAGCTCCTACAATGAGCAGTTCTTC	CASSQDQDSPVHSSYNEQFF
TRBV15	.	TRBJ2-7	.	TGTGCCACCAGCAGAGATTGGAGCTACGAGCAGTACTTC	CATSRDWSYEQYF
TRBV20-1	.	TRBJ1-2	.	TGCAGTGCTAGAGATGACCACGTCTATGGCTACACCTTC	CSARDDHVYGYTF
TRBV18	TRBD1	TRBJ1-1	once	TGTGCCAGCTCACCACGGGACAGGGAATTTGAAGCTTTCTTT	CASSPRDREFEAFF
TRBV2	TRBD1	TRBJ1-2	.	TGTGCCAGCAGCTCAACAGGGGGCGGTGGCTACACCTTC	CASSSTGGGGYTF
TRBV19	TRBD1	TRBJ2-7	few	TGTGCCAGTAGCCCTAGACAGGGGGGGTCTTCCGAGCAGTACTTC	CASSPRQGGSSEQYF
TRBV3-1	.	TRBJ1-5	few	TGTGCCAGCAGCCAAGATCCGACGGACCGTCGCAATCAGCCCCAGCATTTT	CASSQDPTDRRNQPQHF
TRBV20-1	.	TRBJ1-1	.	TGCAGTGCTAAGCCGCCCTGGGCCACTGAAGCTTTCTTT	CSAKPPWATEAFF
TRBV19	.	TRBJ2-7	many	TGTGCCAGTAGCCTGACAGGCAACGAGCAGTACTTC	CASSLTGNEQYF
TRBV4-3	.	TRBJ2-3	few	TGCGCCAGCAGCCAGGAGGCAGGGCAGGCAGATACGCAGTATTTT	CASSQEAGQADTQYF
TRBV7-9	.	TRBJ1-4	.	TGTGCCAGCAGCTTAGGTCTTCAGTTCGAAAAACTGTTTTTT	CASSLGLQFEKLFF
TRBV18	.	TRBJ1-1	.	TGTGCCAGCTCACCACCCGCGGGAGGAGGGACTGAAGCTTTCTTT	CASSPPAGGGTEAFF
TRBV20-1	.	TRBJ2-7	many	TGCAGTGCTGAGACAGATTCCTACGAGCAGTACTTC	CSAETDSYEQYF
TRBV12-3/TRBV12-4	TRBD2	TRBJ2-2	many	TGTGCCAGCAGTTTGGGGAGGGGTACTAGTACCGGGGAGCTGTTTTTT	CASSLGRGTSTGELFF
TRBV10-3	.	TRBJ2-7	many	TGTGCCATCAGTCCTAATCTGGGGGGCTACGAGCAGTACTTC	CAISPNLGGYEQYF
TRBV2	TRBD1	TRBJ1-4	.	TGTGCCAGCCGGGACAGATCTAATGAAAAACTGTTTTTT	CASRDRSNEKLFF
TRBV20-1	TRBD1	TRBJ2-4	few	TGCAGTGCTGACAGGGGAAACAAAAACATTCAGTACTTC	CSADRGNKNIQYF
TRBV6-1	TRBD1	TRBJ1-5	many	TGTGCCAGCAGCACGCTCCCCAGGGGGCAGCCCCAGCATTTT	CASSTLPRGQPQHF
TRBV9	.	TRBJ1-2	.	TGTGCCAGCAGCGTAGTGGACTCTGTTAACTATGGCTACACCTTC	CASSVVDSVNYGYTF
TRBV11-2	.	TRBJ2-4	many	TGTGCCAGCAGCTTAAATCGTCCGGCAGAACTAGCCAAAAACATTCAGTACTTC	CASSLNRPAELAKNIQYF
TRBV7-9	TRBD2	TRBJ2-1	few	TGTGCCAGCAGCTTCTCAGGACTAGCGGGGGGGCCGACGAAATACAATGAGCAGTTCTTC	CASSFSGLAGGPTKYNEQFF
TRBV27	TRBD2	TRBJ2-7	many	TGTGCCAGCAGTTTTCTTGGAACTAGCGGGGGGAGCTCCTACGAGCAGTACTTC	CASSFLGTSGGSSYEQYF